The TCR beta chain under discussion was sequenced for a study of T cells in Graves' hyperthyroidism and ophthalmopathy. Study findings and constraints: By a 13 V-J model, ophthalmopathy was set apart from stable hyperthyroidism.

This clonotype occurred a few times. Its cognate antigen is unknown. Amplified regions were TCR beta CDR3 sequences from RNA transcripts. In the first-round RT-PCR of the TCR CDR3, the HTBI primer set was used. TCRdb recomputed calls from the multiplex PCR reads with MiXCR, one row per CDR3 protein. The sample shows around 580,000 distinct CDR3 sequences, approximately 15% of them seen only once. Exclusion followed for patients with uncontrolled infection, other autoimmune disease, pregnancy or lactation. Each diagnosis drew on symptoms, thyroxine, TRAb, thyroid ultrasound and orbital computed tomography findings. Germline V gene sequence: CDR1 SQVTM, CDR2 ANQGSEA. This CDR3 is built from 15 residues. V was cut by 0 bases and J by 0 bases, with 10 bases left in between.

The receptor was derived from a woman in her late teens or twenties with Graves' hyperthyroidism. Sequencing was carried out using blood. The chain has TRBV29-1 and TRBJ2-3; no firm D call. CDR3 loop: CSVEDFGQSTDTQYF. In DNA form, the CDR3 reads TGCAGCGTTGAAGATTTCGGTCAGAGCACAGATACGCAGTATTTT.